This entry features one T cell receptor beta chain sequence. This clone's antigen is unknown. Read sequence stops 3 residues before the CDR3 end, and the germline J gene provides the missing end. The record originates from a study of Tregs in tolerant kidney transplant recipients (dated by TCRdb to about 2019). As for the study more broadly: Before combined kidney and bone marrow transplantation, this study identified donor-specific regulatory T cells using TCRbeta sequencing and then followed those same cells after transplant.

The transplants used related donors with nonmyeloablative bone marrow transplantation, and mixed chimerism in the human trials was transient. Thawed PBMCs were FACS-sorted into unstimulated Tregs (CD4+CD25+CD127-), CD4+ non-Tregs (CD4+CD25-), CD4 cells and CD8 cells. Patients were a few combined kidney and bone marrow transplant recipients from the ITN036ST trial, and only these trial subjects had samples available. Healthy control blood was processed by Ficoll density gradient to PBMCs and cryopreserved; patient PBMCs were collected before and after transplant. For TCRbeta CDR3 sequencing, genomic DNA was extracted from sorted cells using the QIAGEN DNeasy Blood and Tissue Kit. High-throughput TCRbeta CDR3 sequencing, which included PCR amplification with bias correction and internal controls, was done commercially through immunoSEQ. The authors' analysis ran thus. Unique productive TCRbeta sequences were defined by CDR3 nucleotide sequence when primers matched and otherwise by CDR3 amino acid sequence together with Vbeta and Jbeta genes. As a correction for sorting error, sequences shared between sorted populations at a frequency ratio of 2:1 or less were discarded, and the remaining shared sequences were assigned to the higher population. Donor-reactive sequences were defined as at least 5-fold expanded in CFSE-low cells versus unstimulated cells, with frequency of at least 0.01% in CFSE-low cells. Jensen-Shannon divergence, calculated on the top 100 TCRbeta sequences ranked by frequency, was used to quantify repertoire divergence. For samples with multiple sequencing runs, sorting error was corrected separately for each run before the runs were pooled. TCRdb re-hosts the immuneACCESS table, in-frame sequences only. Its copies lack some clones; in the studies checked, an unresolved V gene accounts for under half of them, and the cause for the rest is not known. Clone size and the V and J calls come from that table; the DNA yielded D and trimming. Per the sample table, the count is 12,000 to 15,000 clones. The ten top clones hold just over 3.5% of the sample.

A distance of 8 bases separates the germline ends of V and J, which lose 3 bases and 0 bases respectively. Including the terminal cysteine and phenylalanine, the CDR3 comprises 14 residues. Only the CDR3 bases that were read are kept: 33 of them, in frame from base 1. The germline V gene sets CDR1 to SGHVS and CDR2 to FQNEAQ. Broader findings and caveats from the paper: Expanding Tregs with activated donor B cells appeared to identify the most biologically relevant and donor-specific TCRbeta repertoire. Because the PCR primers were changed over time for some patients, nucleotide-level comparison could not be performed across the samples from those patients. Donor-specific Treg expansion was found to exceed global Treg expansion in tolerant patients, suggesting antigen-driven rather than nonspecific expansion. The study was limited by small patient numbers, and the findings need validation in larger populations and under other immunosuppression protocols. Biological reproducibility was not directly assessed, although technical replication error appeared to be minimal.

The receptor was isolated from a human patient who received a combined kidney and bone marrow transplant. After a transplant, some T cells may be the graft donor's own cells. This chain joins TRBV7-8 to TRBJ2-5; no D segment can be confidently identified. The starting material was CD4+ T cells from blood (PBMCs), obtained 12 months after the transplant. CDR3 DNA, as far as it was read: TGTGCCAGCAGCTTGACAACGTACCAAGAGACC. Translation gives CASSLTTYQET. Given in full, the CDR3 is CASSLTTYQETQYF.